The clone carrying this T cell receptor beta chain was observed at least ten times. This sample is part of a study of Graves' ophthalmopathy and Graves' hyperthyroidism. About the study: At the time of initial diagnosis and before any treatment, peripheral blood was collected.

Researchers took RNA transcripts and amplified TCR beta CDR3 regions from them. RT-PCR in the first round used HTBI primers; a second-round multiplex PCR followed. Each CDR3 protein is one row after TCRdb ran MiXCR on the multiplex PCR reads. The data show 400,000 or so distinct CDR3 sequences, about a sixth seen once. Trimming at V came to 6 bases and at J to 4 bases, leaving 17 bases not matched to a gene. CDR1 and CDR2 (germline): MNHEY, SMNVEV (reference sequence). The CDR3 runs 17 residues. Sequences were obtained from peripheral blood. The sequence was collected from an adult woman with stable Graves' hyperthyroidism. This rearrangement joins TRBV27 to TRBJ2-7, with 8 bases lining up with TRBD2. CDR3 amino acids: CASSQRVYSGTVYEQYF. The CDR3 nucleotides are TGTGCCAGCAGCCAACGGGTCTATAGCGGGACGGTTTACGAGCAGTACTTC.